Below are 30 T cell receptor beta chains sequenced from a single sample in a study of blood T cell repertoires in COVID-19. Assay used: immunoSEQ multiplex PCR; TCRdb lists only in-frame clones, some missing. Of approximately 77,000 clones in the sample, 65% to 85% are singletons; the top ten hold about 20%. Sample: peripheral blood. These receptors originate from an older woman with acute or convalescent COVID-19.

The rearrangement joins TRBV30 to TRBJ1-5, with 9 bases aligning to TRBD1. The germline V gene encodes CDR1 GTSNPN and CDR2 SVGIG (reference sequence). This CDR3 spans 14 amino acids. The junction had 6 bases not matched to a gene; V was cut back by 3 bases and J by 6 bases. The CDR3 region is CAWRDGQGFQPQHF. The CDR3 coding sequence is TGTGCCTGGAGGGATGGACAGGGGTTTCAGCCCCAGCATTTT.

The CDR3 loop is CASSTNRGRFGYTF. CDR3 in DNA: TGTGCCAGTAGTACTAACAGGGGTCGGTTTGGCTACACCTTC. This chain connects TRBV19 to TRBJ1-2; 7 bases map to TRBD1. CDR1 is LNHDA, CDR2 SQIVND, per germline (reference sequence). CDR3 size: 14 residues. V gave up 4 bases and J gave up 7 bases; unmatched junction bases: 9.

The chain links TRBV7-2 to TRBJ1-2, with D unresolved. Germline V gene sequence: CDR1 SGHTA, CDR2 FQGNSA. The CDR3 extends over 12 amino acids. Trimming removed 1 base from V and 8 bases from J, with 8 bases in between. The CDR3 DNA reads TGTGCCAGCAGCTTAGTTTCGGGGGGCTACACCTTC. Protein: CASSLVSGGYTF. The full variable domain, in which reference TRBV7-2 and TRBJ1-2 provide the parts outside the CDR3, is GAGVSQSPSNKVTEKGKDVELRCDPISGHTALYWYRQSLGQGLEFLIYFQGNSAPDKSGLPSDRFSAERTGGSVSTLTIQRTQQEDSAVYLCASSLVSGGYTFGSGTRLTVV.

This chain connects TRBV7-2 to TRBJ1-4, with 7 bases lining up with TRBD1. Germline V gene lookup returns CDR1 SGHTA and CDR2 FQGNSA. Germline trimming cut 8 bases from V and 5 bases from J; bases unmatched to any gene: 11. The CDR3 covers 15 residues. As DNA, the CDR3 is TGTGCCAGCGGATTCTACAGGGGTGGGAATGAAAAACTGTTTTTT. Amino acids: CASGFYRGGNEKLFF.

V is TRBV23-1 and J is TRBJ2-4, with D maybe TRBD2 (5 bases). TRBV23-1 is flagged as an ORF with uncertain function. The CDR3 spans 15 residues. V was pared by 10 bases and J by 0 bases, with 16 bases between. The CDR3 DNA reads as TGCGCCACCCAGATGAGGGCCGAAGCCAAAAACATTCAGTACTTC. This codes for CATQMRAEAKNIQYF.

This chain links TRBV5-4 with TRBJ1-1; weak D call: TRBD1 (5 bases). The CDR3 is 14 residues long. The ends were cut back, 0 bases at V and 2 bases at J, with 8 bases in the middle. Germline V gives CDR1 SGHNT, CDR2 YYREEE (reference sequence). The CDR3 sequence is CASSLVRDNTEAFF. The CDR3 DNA is TGTGCCAGCAGCTTGGTCAGGGATAACACTGAAGCTTTCTTT.

J is TRBJ2-2 and V is TRBV24-1, with TRBD1 identical over 9 bases. V shed 3 bases, J shed 2 bases, and the junction held 9 bases outside the gene matches. This CDR3 is built from 18 residues. Germline CDR1 and CDR2: KGHDR and SFDVKD. CDR3 residues: CATSDHPGQGNNTGELFF. Written as DNA, the CDR3 is TGTGCCACCAGTGATCATCCGGGACAGGGTAATAACACCGGGGAGCTGTTTTTT.

The genes are TRBV3-1 (or the pseudogene TRBV3-2) and TRBJ1-2; D is unclear. V was clipped by 1 base and J by 8 bases, with 11 bases between them. CDR1 is LGHDT, CDR2 YNNKEL, per germline (reference sequence). The CDR3 runs to 13 residues. The chain's CDR3 is CASSQAVRKGYTF. The CDR3 DNA follows: TGTGCCAGCAGCCAAGCGGTGAGGAAAGGCTACACCTTC.

V gene TRBV6-5 combines with J gene TRBJ1-2; TRBD1 aligns across 7 bases. The CDR3 runs 13 residues. With 2 bases clipped from V and 4 bases from J, the junction kept 1 base outside the gene matches. The germline CDR1 and CDR2 sequences are MNHEY and SVGAGI. CDR3: CASSYTGAYGYTF. The CDR3 DNA reads TGTGCCAGCAGTTACACAGGGGCCTATGGCTACACCTTC.

This sequence joins TRBV19 and TRBJ1-5; D is perhaps TRBD1 (6 bases). The CDR3 has 15 residues. Germline V lookup: CDR1 LNHDA, CDR2 SQIVND (reference sequence). V shed 3 bases and J shed 4 bases, with 13 bases lying between them. This CDR3 is CASSIYGQMNQPQHF. The CDR3 coding sequence is TGTGCCAGTAGTATCTATGGACAGATGAATCAGCCCCAGCATTTT.

This clone was counted ten times or more. J is TRBJ1-5 and V is TRBV19; D perhaps matches TRBD1 (6 bases). Per the germline V gene, CDR1 is LNHDA and CDR2 is SQIVND (reference sequence). V lost 3 bases and J 5 bases, leaving 11 bases between the germline ends. This CDR3 is 14 amino acids long. CDR3 bases: TGTGCCAGTAGTATCGAACAGGGTTATCAGCCCCAGCATTTT. It specifies CASSIEQGYQPQHF. Supplemented by reference TRBV19 and TRBJ1-5, the full variable domain reads DGGITQSPKYLFRKEGQNVTLSCEQNLNHDAMYWYRQDPGQGLRLIYYSQIVNDFQKGDIAEGYSVSREKKESFPLTVTSAQKNPTAFYLCASSIEQGYQPQHFGDGTRLSIL.

This chain links TRBV4-3 with TRBJ1-1, with unresolved D. Trimming took off 1 base at V and 0 bases at J, with 6 bases between the two ends. The CDR3 is 14 residues long. The germline V gene has CDR1 LGHNA and CDR2 YSLEER. The CDR3 protein is CASSQGTVNTEAFF. DNA for the CDR3: TGCGCCAGCAGCCAAGGGACTGTGAACACTGAAGCTTTCTTT.

The rearrangement joins TRBV24-1 to TRBJ1-3, with TRBD1 matching 9 bases. The CDR3 length is 15 residues. Germline CDR1 reads KGHDR; CDR2 reads SFDVKD. Trimming removed 4 bases from V and 4 bases from J; junction bases left unmatched: 4. The CDR3 DNA reads as TGTGCCACCAGTGACCTGGGACAGGGCGGAAACACCATATATTTT. Amino acid sequence: CATSDLGQGGNTIYF.

This sequence joins TRBV6-5 and TRBJ2-2, with D possibly TRBD1 on 5 matching bases. Trimming took off 3 bases at V and 4 bases at J, with 9 bases between the two ends. CDR3 size: 14 residues. Germline V lookup: CDR1 MNHEY, CDR2 SVGAGI. The CDR3 DNA reads as TGTGCCAGCAGTTATACAGGAACCACCGGGGAGCTGTTTTTT. Encoded protein: CASSYTGTTGELFF.

The chain employs TRBV19 and TRBJ2-1; 11 bases fit TRBD2. V was clipped by 3 bases and J by 6 bases; unmatched bases: 7. CDR1 is LNHDA, CDR2 SQIVND, per germline (reference sequence). The CDR3 runs to 16 residues. CDR3 sequence (DNA): TGTGCCAGTAGTATGGCTAGCGGGGGGTTGGTCAATGAGCAGTTCTTC. It is translated as CASSMASGGLVNEQFF.

There are a few counts of this clone. Additional DNA sequences in this sample encode the identical CDR3. This chain joins TRBV4-3 and TRBJ1-2, with D tentatively TRBD1 (6 bases). Trimming took 1 base from V and 3 from J, leaving 12 bases between them. CDR1 is LGHNA, CDR2 YSLEER, per germline. There are 15 residues in the CDR3. The CDR3 here is CASSQALQGDYGYTF. CDR3 nucleotide sequence: TGCGCCAGCAGCCAAGCCCTACAGGGTGACTATGGCTACACCTTC.

This chain uses TRBV6-6 with TRBJ2-2; a weak D match, TRBD1 (6 bases). Germline assignment: CDR1 MNHNY and CDR2 SVGAGI (reference sequence). This CDR3 comprises 14 residues. Trimming stripped 7 bases from V and 6 bases from J, with 15 bases between. CDR3 region: CASTQIQGSGELFF. The CDR3 nucleotides read TGTGCCAGCACCCAAATACAGGGTTCCGGGGAGCTGTTTTTT.

The chain carries TRBV7-7 and TRBJ2-1, with 9 bases fitting TRBD2. The CDR3 contains 15 residues. V dropped 1 base and J dropped 3; count of bases not matched to a gene: 1. Germline-derived CDR1 and CDR2 are SSHAT and FNYEAQ (reference sequence). The CDR3 DNA sequence: TGTGCCAGCAGCTTAGGACTAGCGGACTACAATGAGCAGTTCTTC. It is translated as CASSLGLADYNEQFF.

This clone was picked up a small number of times. V gene TRBV15 combines with J gene TRBJ1-1; no clear D gene. The V gene's germline CDR1 is LNHNV and CDR2 YYDKDF (reference sequence). The V gene lost 5 bases and the J gene lost 0 bases, with 19 bases spanning the gap. The CDR3 is 17 residues long. CDR3 protein: CATSQQPRRHLNTEAFF. CDR3 bases: TGTGCCACCAGCCAGCAGCCTCGTCGACACCTGAACACTGAAGCTTTCTTT.

This clone was counted between two and nine times. CDR3 residues: CASSQVPSQRYGYTF. CDR3 coding DNA: TGTGCCAGCAGCCAAGTACCCAGCCAGCGCTATGGCTACACCTTC. The V call is TRBV3-1 (or the pseudogene TRBV3-2), the J call TRBJ1-2; D gene uncertain. CDR1 and CDR2 (germline): LGHDT, YNNKEL (reference sequence). Trimming shortened V by 1 base and J by 4 bases, and 13 bases separated the two germline ends. The CDR3 length is 15 residues.

The chain uses TRBV29-1 and TRBJ1-3; D perhaps matches TRBD1 (6 bases). The germline V gene has CDR1 SQVTM and CDR2 ANQGSEA. V shed 2 bases and J shed 4 bases, with 9 bases lying between them. The CDR3 is 13 residues long. As DNA, the CDR3 is TGCAGCGTTGAACAGGGGCTAGGAAACACCATATATTTT. Protein product: CSVEQGLGNTIYF.

The chain combines TRBV4-1 with TRBJ1-1; tentative D call: TRBD1 (6 bases). Deletions cut 1 base from V and 3 bases from J, with 9 bases between. Germline V CDR1 and CDR2: MGHRA, YSYEKL. The CDR3 length is 14 residues. CDR3 DNA: TGCGCCAGCAGCCAAGGGAACAGGGACACTGAAGCTTTCTTT. It is translated as CASSQGNRDTEAFF.

The J gene is TRBJ1-6, the V gene TRBV29-1; 7 bases align to TRBD1. The germline gives CDR1 SQVTM, CDR2 ANQGSEA. Trimming took 4 bases from V and 10 from J; bases not matched to a gene: 7. The CDR3 length is 13 residues. In nucleotides, the CDR3 is TGCAGCGTTGGACAGGGTTTAGGATCACCCCTCCACTTT. It codes for CSVGQGLGSPLHF.

The count of this clone is one. The chain combines TRBV27 with TRBJ1-2; D not resolved. Trimming left V 6 bases short and J 8 bases short, with 13 bases between. Germline values: CDR1 MNHEY, CDR2 SMNVEV (reference sequence). This CDR3 is built from 12 residues. CDR3 residues: CASSGGPGGYTF. CDR3 DNA sequence: TGTGCCAGCAGCGGAGGCCCGGGGGGCTACACCTTC.

This chain links TRBV19 with TRBJ1-5; tentatively, D is TRBD1 (5 bases). The V end lost 0 bases, the J end lost 2 bases, and 11 bases lay between the germline ends. The CDR3 is 16 amino acids. Germline assignment: CDR1 LNHDA and CDR2 SQIVND (reference sequence). CDR3 sequence: CASSIERGGGNQPQHF. The CDR3 nucleotides read TGTGCCAGTAGTATAGAGCGGGGGGGTGGCAATCAGCCCCAGCATTTT.

This chain uses TRBV5-4 with TRBJ2-7, with 10 bases lining up with TRBD2. The ends lost 0 bases at V and 3 bases at J; junction bases unmatched: 3. This CDR3 spans 15 amino acids. Per the germline V gene, CDR1 is SGHNT and CDR2 is YYREEE (reference sequence). CDR3 amino acids: CASSLELAGSYEQYF. CDR3 DNA sequence: TGTGCCAGCAGCTTGGAACTAGCGGGGAGCTACGAGCAGTACTTC. Variable domain in full (rest from reference TRBV5-4 and TRBJ2-7): ETGVTQSPTHLIKTRGQQVTLRCSSQSGHNTVSWYQQALGQGPQFIFQYYREEENGRGNFPPRFSGLQFPNYSSELNVNALELDDSALYLCASSLELAGSYEQYFGPGTRLTVT.

This sequence joins TRBV6-5 and TRBJ1-4; possible D gene TRBD1, 6 bases. Trimming pared 6 bases from V and 7 bases from J, leaving 15 bases between. Looked up from germline, CDR1 is MNHEY and CDR2 is SVGAGI. The CDR3 loop spans 14 amino acids. The CDR3: CASRPGQVGEKLFF. In DNA form, the CDR3 reads TGTGCCAGCAGACCGGGACAAGTCGGTGAAAAACTGTTTTTT.

The gene calls are TRBV10-1 and TRBJ2-1; TRBD2 matches at 10 bases. V gave up 6 bases and J gave up 7 bases; unmatched junction bases: 15. This CDR3 spans 17 amino acids. Germline CDR1 reads WNHNN; CDR2 reads SYGVQD (reference sequence). The CDR3 reads CASSPRPSGGTRNEQFF. The CDR3 bases are TGCGCCAGCAGCCCACGGCCTAGCGGGGGTACACGGAATGAGCAGTTCTTC.

The rearrangement uses TRBV30 and TRBJ2-7, with 10 positions matching TRBD1. Germline values: CDR1 GTSNPN, CDR2 SVGIG (reference sequence). The V gene end was trimmed by 7 bases and the J gene end by 3 bases; junction bases not matched to a gene: 3. The CDR3 is 12 amino acids. The CDR3 nucleotides are TGTGCCTACCGGGACAGGGGCTACGAGCAGTACTTC. As protein: CAYRDRGYEQYF.

The chain joins TRBV7-2 to TRBJ2-3, with D perhaps TRBD1 (5 bases). This CDR3 is built from 14 residues. V was clipped by 2 bases and J by 6 bases, with 12 bases between them. The V gene's germline CDR1 is SGHTA and CDR2 FQGNSA. The CDR3 sequence is CASSLSPKGDTQYF. The CDR3 DNA reads TGTGCCAGCAGCTTATCCCCTAAGGGGGATACGCAGTATTTT.